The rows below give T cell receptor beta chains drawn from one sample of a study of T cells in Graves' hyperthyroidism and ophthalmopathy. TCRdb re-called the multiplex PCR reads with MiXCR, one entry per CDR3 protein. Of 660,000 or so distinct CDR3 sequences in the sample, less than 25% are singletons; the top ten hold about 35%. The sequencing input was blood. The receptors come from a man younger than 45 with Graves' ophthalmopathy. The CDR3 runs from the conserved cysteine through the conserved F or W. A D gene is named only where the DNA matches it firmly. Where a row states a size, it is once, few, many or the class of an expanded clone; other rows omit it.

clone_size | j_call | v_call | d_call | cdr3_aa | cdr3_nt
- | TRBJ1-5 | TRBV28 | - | CASSVQGRSNQPQHF | TGTGCCAGCAGTGTACAGGGCAGGAGCAATCAGCCCCAGCATTTT
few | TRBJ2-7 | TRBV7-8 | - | CASSLMVHEQYF | TGTGCCAGCAGCCTAATGGTCCACGAGCAGTACTTC
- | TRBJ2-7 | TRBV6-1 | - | CASRGTSAGSYEQYF | TGTGCCAGCAGAGGGACTTCTGCAGGCTCCTACGAGCAGTACTTC
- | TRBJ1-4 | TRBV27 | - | CATGAGLDEKLFF | TGTGCCACTGGCGCGGGCCTGGATGAAAAACTGTTTTTT
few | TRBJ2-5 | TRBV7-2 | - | CASSFAGQTQETQYF | TGTGCCAGCAGCTTTGCGGGTCAAACTCAAGAGACCCAGTACTTC
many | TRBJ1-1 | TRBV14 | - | CASSQESRGTEAFF | TGTGCCAGCAGCCAAGAAAGCAGGGGCACTGAAGCTTTCTTT
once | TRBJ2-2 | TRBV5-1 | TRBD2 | CASSFGSGAPSAGELFF | TGCGCCAGCAGCTTTGGTAGCGGGGCCCCTTCGGCCGGGGAGCTGTTTTTT
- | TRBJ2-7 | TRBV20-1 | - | CSARGGLTSYEQYF | TGCAGTGCTAGGGGGGGGCTGACATCCTACGAGCAGTACTTC
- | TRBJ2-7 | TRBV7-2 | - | CASSWIPGHEQYF | TGTGCCAGCAGCTGGATTCCGGGCCACGAGCAGTACTTC
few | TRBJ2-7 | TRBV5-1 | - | CASRRADEQYF | TGCGCCAGCCGCCGGGCCGACGAGCAGTACTTC
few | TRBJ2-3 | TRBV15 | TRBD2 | CATSAWEGGADTQYF | TGTGCCACCAGCGCGTGGGAGGGCGGGGCAGATACGCAGTATTTT
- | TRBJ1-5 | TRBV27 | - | CASSPYGGNQPQHF | TGTGCCAGCAGTCCTTATGGGGGCAATCAGCCCCAGCATTTT
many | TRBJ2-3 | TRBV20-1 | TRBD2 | CSARTSGPRSGTQYF | TGCAGTGCCCGGACTAGCGGGCCCAGATCCGGTACGCAGTATTTT
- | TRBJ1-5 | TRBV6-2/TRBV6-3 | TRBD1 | CASSYLNGQGGDQPQHF | TGTGCCAGCAGTTACTTGAATGGACAGGGCGGAGATCAGCCCCAGCATTTT
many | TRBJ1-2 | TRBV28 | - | CASSLAANYGYTF | TGTGCCAGCAGTTTAGCGGCTAACTATGGCTACACCTTC
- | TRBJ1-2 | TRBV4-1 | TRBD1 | CASSPDRIIPSGYTF | TGCGCCAGCAGCCCGGACAGGATTATCCCTAGTGGCTACACCTTC
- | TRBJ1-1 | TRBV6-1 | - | CASSEAGRLNTEAFF | TGTGCCAGCAGTGAAGCGGGGAGATTGAACACTGAAGCTTTCTTT
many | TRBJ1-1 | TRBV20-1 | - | CSASDSLNTEAFF | TGCAGTGCATCGGACAGTTTGAACACTGAAGCTTTCTTT
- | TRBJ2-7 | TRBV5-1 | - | CASSLGLPPSYEQYF | TGCGCCAGCAGCTTGGGGCTCCCTCCTTCCTACGAGCAGTACTTC
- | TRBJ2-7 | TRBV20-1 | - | CSAPTSREQYF | TGCAGTGCTCCCACGAGCCGCGAGCAGTACTTC
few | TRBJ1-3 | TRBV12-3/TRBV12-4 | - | CASSLPVTGNTIYF | TGTGCCAGCAGCCTACCGGTAACTGGAAACACCATATATTTT
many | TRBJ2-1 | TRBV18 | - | CASSPQGLQGEQFF | TGTGCCAGCTCACCACAGGGCTTACAGGGTGAGCAGTTCTTC
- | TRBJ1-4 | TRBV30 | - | CAWTTANNEKLFF | TGTGCCTGGACGACAGCGAACAATGAAAAACTGTTTTTT
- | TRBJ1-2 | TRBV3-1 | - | CASSLGKTYGYTF | TGTGCCAGCAGCCTGGGGAAGACGTATGGCTACACCTTC
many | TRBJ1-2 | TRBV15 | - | CATSRDIPGTGGYTF | TGTGCCACCAGCAGAGATATACCGGGTACCGGTGGCTACACCTTC
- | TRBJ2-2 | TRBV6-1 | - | CASSSEVRNTGELFF | TGTGCCAGCAGTTCCGAAGTCAGGAACACCGGGGAGCTGTTTTTT
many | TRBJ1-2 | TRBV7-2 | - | CASSLGRDYGYTF | TGTGCCAGCAGCTTAGGCAGGGACTATGGCTACACCTTC
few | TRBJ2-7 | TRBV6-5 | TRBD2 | CASSYYGLGSSYEQYF | TGTGCCAGCAGTTACTACGGACTAGGATCCTCCTACGAGCAGTACTTC
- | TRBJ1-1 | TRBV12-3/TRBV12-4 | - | CASSLAGRGLTEAFF | TGTGCCAGCAGTTTAGCGGGACGGGGATTGACTGAAGCTTTCTTT
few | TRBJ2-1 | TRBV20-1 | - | CSARDLSPPGSSNEQFF | TGCAGTGCTAGAGATCTCTCCCCGCCGGGCTCCTCCAATGAGCAGTTCTTC
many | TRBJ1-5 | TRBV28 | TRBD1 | CASRGTGKQPQHF | TGTGCCAGCAGGGGGACAGGGAAGCAGCCCCAGCATTTT
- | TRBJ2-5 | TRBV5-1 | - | CASGPGSSQETQYF | TGCGCCAGCGGCCCAGGATCCTCGCAAGAGACCCAGTACTTC
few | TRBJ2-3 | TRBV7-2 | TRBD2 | CASSWAGVGADTQYF | TGTGCCAGCAGCTGGGCGGGAGTGGGCGCAGATACGCAGTATTTT
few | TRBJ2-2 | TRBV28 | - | CASSSLGPNTGELFF | TGTGCCAGCAGTTCCCTAGGCCCAAACACCGGGGAGCTGTTTTTT